This T cell receptor beta chain was profiled in a study of blood T cell repertoires in COVID-19. In the study overall: Acute and convalescent COVID-19 samples came from the United States, Italy and Spain. The cDNA or gDNA used as material had been derived from T cells, B-cell-depleted T cells, or PBMCs.

The junction had 4 bases not matched to a gene; V was cut back by 6 bases and J by 3 bases. The CDR3 spans 14 residues. Germline V gene sequence: CDR1 ENHRY, CDR2 SYGVKD. Under the authors' procedure: Using reference gene primer amplification, nucleated cell counts were estimated. Produced via immunoSEQ multiplex PCR; TCRdb's table is partial and in-frame only. That table is the source of V, J and clone size, and D and trimming were worked out from the DNA. The table includes 190,000 or so clones, 85% detected once. This clonotype was sampled from a man aged 40-49 years who had recovered from COVID-19. This sequence joins TRBV10-3 and TRBJ1-3; 8 bases are a match to TRBD1. The source material was PBMCs or T cells enriched from blood (not recorded which). This chain's CDR3 is CAISVQGGGNTIYF. CDR3 bases: TGTGCCATCAGCGTACAGGGGGGTGGAAACACCATATATTTT.